Below, 20 T cell receptor beta chains from the same sample are listed, as sequenced in a study of identical twins. Each CDR3 protein gets one entry after TCRdb re-called the 5' RACE reads with MiXCR. The repertoire includes 430,000 or so distinct CDR3 sequences, 20% to 25% of them detected once, and about 2.9% sits in the top ten. The same data also contributed to another study, on T cells expressing NK-cell markers.

The specimen was CD4+ T cells sorted from blood. The receptors were sampled from a woman aged 18-29 years in good health.

This clonotype has a handful of counts. The rearrangement uses TRBV10-3 and TRBJ1-1; perhaps TRBD1 as D (5 bases). Germline V lookup: CDR1 ENHRY, CDR2 SYGVKD. This CDR3 region has 13 residues. The ends were cut back, 5 bases at V and 1 base at J, with 8 bases in the middle. CDR3 nucleotide sequence: TGTGCCATCAGTACCGACAGGAACACTGAAGCTTTCTTT. Its protein product is CAISTDRNTEAFF.

This clonotype has more than one count but fewer than ten. The chain is built from TRBV7-6 and TRBJ2-7; 9 bases line up with TRBD1. V was pared by 4 bases and J by 4 bases, with 11 bases of the junction left unmatched. The CDR3 has 16 residues. The germline gives CDR1 SGHVS, CDR2 FNYEAQ. The CDR3 DNA sequence: TGTGCCAGCAGCTCTAGTCCGGGGACAGGGACTTACGAGCAGTACTTC. Translation gives CASSSSPGTGTYEQYF.

The sample holds a few counts of this clonotype. This chain links TRBV5-1 with TRBJ2-5; 8 bases match TRBD2. CDR1 is SGHRS, CDR2 YFSETQ, per germline. This CDR3 has 16 amino acids. The V gene end was trimmed by 4 bases and the J gene end by 2 bases; junction bases not matched to a gene: 10. CDR3 region: CASSRERGKLQETQYF. As DNA, the CDR3 is TGCGCCAGCAGCCGAGAGCGGGGGAAACTTCAAGAGACCCAGTACTTC.

The chain recombines TRBV7-2 with TRBJ2-2; 8 bases are shared with TRBD1. Germline V gives CDR1 SGHTA, CDR2 FQGNSA. The V and J ends lost 9 bases and 5 bases, in that order; junction bases with no gene match: 11. This CDR3 is 15 amino acids long. Here the CDR3 reads CASVPWTGTTGELFF. The CDR3 DNA follows: TGTGCCAGTGTTCCTTGGACAGGGACGACCGGGGAGCTGTTTTTT.

The rearrangement links TRBV20-1 to TRBJ2-7; 8 positions match TRBD1. J was trimmed by 4 bases and V by 6 bases; bases with no gene match: 11. The CDR3 has 14 residues. Germline values: CDR1 DFQATT, CDR2 SNEGSKA (reference sequence). For the CDR3, the DNA is TGCAGTGCCAAACGACAGGGGCAAGGGTACGAGCAGTACTTC. This encodes CSAKRQGQGYEQYF.

This clonotype was found a few times. This chain joins TRBV6-2 or TRBV6-3 and TRBJ2-1, with D unresolved. CDR3 size: 12 residues. The V gene's germline CDR1 is MNHEY and CDR2 SVGEGT. The germline V and J ends were trimmed by 6 bases and 9 bases, with 12 bases remaining between them. The CDR3 loop reads CASSLGAREQFF. CDR3 sequence (DNA): TGTGCCAGCAGCCTCGGAGCTCGTGAGCAGTTCTTC.

This clonotype has at least ten counts. This chain links TRBV5-6 with TRBJ1-2; 8 bases align to TRBD1. The CDR3 runs 13 residues. The V gene's germline CDR1 is SGHDT and CDR2 YYEEEE. V lost 0 bases, J lost 5 bases, and 0 bases stayed unmatched. The CDR3, as DNA: TGTGCCAGCAGCTTGGGGACAGGGTATGGCTACACCTTC. Its translation is CASSLGTGYGYTF. The variable domain in full, completed from reference TRBV5-6 and TRBJ1-2, reads DAGVTQSPTHLIKTRGQQVTLRCSPKSGHDTVSWYQQALGQGPQFIFQYYEEEERQRGNFPDRFSGHQFPNYSSELNVNALLLGDSALYLCASSLGTGYGYTFGSGTRLTVV.

The rearrangement uses TRBV5-6 and TRBJ1-1; D might be TRBD1 (5 bases). Germline V lookup: CDR1 SGHDT, CDR2 YYEEEE. With 0 bases removed from V and 11 bases from J, the gap between germline ends came to 11 bases. This CDR3 has 12 amino acids. Written as DNA, the CDR3 is TGTGCCAGCAGCTTGGAGAGGGGCCCCGCTTTCTTT. This encodes CASSLERGPAFF.

This clonotype was seen just once. The genes are TRBV11-2 and TRBJ1-6; D is possibly TRBD1 (5 bases). This CDR3 has 15 residues. Trimming cost V 5 bases and J 9 bases, with 17 bases left between them. In germline, CDR1 is SGHAT, CDR2 FQNNGV. The DNA for the CDR3 is TGTGCCAGCAGCCCCCAGGACCCGGGGCGTTCACCCCTCCACTTT. Its protein is CASSPQDPGRSPLHF.

The chain employs TRBV15 and TRBJ2-5; D unresolved. The CDR3 is 13 residues long. The germline V gene has CDR1 LNHNV and CDR2 YYDKDF (reference sequence). V was trimmed by 2 bases and J by 3 bases, leaving 7 bases between them. CDR3 bases: TGTGCCACCAGCAGAAATGTCAAAGAGACCCAGTACTTC. Protein sequence: CATSRNVKETQYF.

This clonotype was seen more than once but under ten times. V is TRBV4-3 and J is TRBJ1-6, with D perhaps matching TRBD1 (5 bases). Deletions cut 1 base from V and 8 bases from J, with 18 bases between. The CDR3 sequence is 17 residues long. Germline CDR1 and CDR2: LGHNA and YSLEER. This CDR3 is CASSQVGDSKGYSPLHF. CDR3 DNA sequence: TGCGCCAGCAGCCAAGTGGGGGATTCTAAGGGGTATTCACCCCTCCACTTT.

The V gene is TRBV20-1, the J gene TRBJ2-4, with D hard to call. The CDR3 length is 13 residues. Trimming took 7 bases from V and 0 from J, leaving 10 bases between them. Germline assignment: CDR1 DFQATT and CDR2 SNEGSKA (reference sequence). The CDR3 here is CSVRLAAKNIQYF. The CDR3 DNA is TGCAGTGTCCGACTCGCAGCCAAAAACATTCAGTACTTC.

The CDR3 bases are TGTGCCAGCAGGCTAGCGGATGGCACAGATACGCAGTATTTT. Protein: CASRLADGTDTQYF. This chain connects TRBV12-3 or TRBV12-4 to TRBJ2-3; 7 bases agree with TRBD2. The CDR3 consists of 14 residues. Trimming took 6 bases from V and 1 from J; bases not matched to a gene: 4.

The J gene is TRBJ2-2, the V gene TRBV12-3 or TRBV12-4, with TRBD2 matching 9 bases. The CDR3 covers 14 residues. With V trimmed by 6 bases and J by 7 bases, 6 bases remained unmatched. CDR3 bases: TGTGCCAGCAGGTGGACTAGCGCCATCGGGGAGCTGTTTTTT. This encodes CASRWTSAIGELFF.

A few counts support this clonotype. V is TRBV7-8 and J is TRBJ1-4; D remains unclear. Trimming cost V 3 bases and J 10 bases, with 12 bases left between them. Germline CDR1 SGHVS, CDR2 FQNEAQ. The CDR3 is made up of 13 amino acids. The CDR3 nucleotides are TGTGCCAGCAGCTTCCCCCCGACGGGAAAACTGTTTTTT. It specifies CASSFPPTGKLFF.

This clonotype has only a few counts. This rearrangement joins TRBV29-1 to TRBJ1-1; no clear D. V lost 7 bases to trimming and J lost 0 bases, with 12 bases between them. The CDR3 totals 13 residues. Germline V gene sequence: CDR1 SQVTM, CDR2 ANQGSEA. This chain's CDR3 is CSGGGLMNTEAFF. The DNA for the CDR3 is TGCAGCGGGGGAGGCTTAATGAACACTGAAGCTTTCTTT.

The chain recombines TRBV20-1 with TRBJ2-1; 8 nucleotides line up with TRBD2. Germline V gene lookup returns CDR1 DFQATT and CDR2 SNEGSKA (reference sequence). V gave up 6 bases and J gave up 7 bases; unmatched junction bases: 8. The CDR3 spans 13 residues. CDR3 region: CSAAGGGYNEQFF. DNA of the CDR3: TGCAGTGCGGCGGGAGGCGGGTATAATGAGCAGTTCTTC.

The chain uses TRBV5-6 and TRBJ2-2; 13 bases match TRBD2. This CDR3 is 18 amino acids long. Germline CDR1 reads SGHDT; CDR2 reads YYEEEE. Losses at the gene ends were 4 bases for V and 2 bases for J; bases not matched to a gene: 8. The CDR3 DNA is TGTGCCAGCAGCGACGGACTAGCGGGAGTAGCAAACACCGGGGAGCTGTTTTTT. This encodes CASSDGLAGVANTGELFF.

The chain recombines TRBV5-1 with TRBJ2-7; D is uncertain. The CDR3 is made up of 14 amino acids. V dropped 0 bases and J dropped 6 bases, with 13 bases sitting between them. Germline V gene lookup returns CDR1 SGHRS and CDR2 YFSETQ. The CDR3 DNA reads TGCGCCAGCAGCTTGGCCCGGATCGGGTTCGAGCAGTACTTC. Its protein product is CASSLARIGFEQYF.

V and J are TRBV15 and TRBJ2-5; 11 bases are shared with TRBD2. Germline assignment: CDR1 LNHNV and CDR2 YYDKDF (reference sequence). Trimming took 4 bases from V and 4 from J; bases not matched to a gene: 8. The CDR3 covers 16 residues. CDR3 DNA: TGTGCCACCAGCAAACGTATAGCGGGGGGGCCAGAGACCCAGTACTTC. It codes for CATSKRIAGGPETQYF.